These 14 T cell receptor beta chains share one sample of origin, sequenced in a study of radiation and T cells in renal cell carcinoma. The time point is: blood 2 weeks post-SBRT. Regarding treatment: 15 Gy SBRT to primary tumor, nephrectomy 4 weeks later. Libraries were prepared by immunoSEQ multiplex PCR; TCRdb keeps only in-frame clonotypes and omits some of them. The data show just under 80,000 clones, 80% to 90% seen once. The source material was blood, sampled from a patient whose treatment included radiotherapy and nephrectomy. The receptors stem from a woman aged 50 to 65 with renal cell carcinoma.

J is TRBJ2-7 and V is TRBV27, with a weak D call TRBD1 (5 bases). Deletions cut 5 bases from V and 3 bases from J, with 11 bases between. From germline, CDR1 is MNHEY and CDR2 SMNVEV (reference sequence). This CDR3 spans 13 amino acids. CDR3 loop: CASSLGHRYEQYF. The DNA of the CDR3 is TGTGCCAGCAGTCTTGGACACCGCTACGAGCAGTACTTC.

The chain couples TRBV10-3 to TRBJ1-6; tentative D call: TRBD1 (5 bases). In germline, CDR1 is ENHRY, CDR2 SYGVKD. CDR3 length: 15 amino acids. The V end lost 4 bases, the J end lost 8 bases, and 15 bases lay between the germline ends. The CDR3 nucleotides are TGTGCCATCAGTGTCTCTCAGGGATTCGATTCACCCCTCCACTTT. Translation gives CAISVSQGFDSPLHF.

This rearrangement joins TRBV4-1 to TRBJ2-3, with 7 bases fitting TRBD2. CDR1 is MGHRA, CDR2 YSYEKL, per germline. Germline trimming cut 7 bases from V and 1 base from J; bases unmatched to any gene: 2. CDR3 size: 13 residues. The CDR3 nucleotides are TGCGCCAGCAACCGGGAGGGCACAGATACGCAGTATTTT. It yields the protein CASNREGTDTQYF.

The V call is TRBV6-5, the J call TRBJ2-2, with D perhaps matching TRBD1 or TRBD2 (6 bases each). CDR1 is MNHEY, CDR2 SVGAGI, per germline. The CDR3 runs to 15 residues. Trimming took 6 bases from V and 5 from J, leaving 16 bases between them. The CDR3 DNA is TGTGCCAGCAGAACTGGGGGGCCGAGTACCGGGGAGCTGTTTTTT. Protein sequence: CASRTGGPSTGELFF.

This sequence joins TRBV9 and TRBJ2-7; 10 positions agree with TRBD1. The CDR3 loop spans 13 amino acids. Germline lookup yields CDR1 SGDLS and CDR2 YYNGEE. V gave up 4 bases and J gave up 4 bases; unmatched junction bases: 2. The CDR3 DNA reads as TGTGCCAGCAGCATGGACAGGGGGTACGAGCAGTACTTC. This encodes CASSMDRGYEQYF.

The chain couples TRBV19 to TRBJ1-1, with TRBD1 as a possible D gene (5 bases). The CDR3 has 13 residues. Between the trimmed V and J ends, which lost 4 bases and 1 base, there was a span of 7 bases. Germline CDR1 reads LNHDA; CDR2 reads SQIVND (reference sequence). CDR3 DNA sequence: TGTGCCAGTAGTACACAGGAGAACACTGAAGCTTTCTTT. Translation gives CASSTQENTEAFF.

This chain links TRBV7-2 with TRBJ2-5; 10 nucleotides match TRBD2. The CDR3 covers 16 residues. Germline-derived CDR1 and CDR2 are SGHTA and FQGNSA. Trimming at V came to 3 bases and at J to 4 bases, leaving 8 bases not matched to a gene. The CDR3 is CASSFSSGRAGETQYF. The CDR3 DNA reads as TGTGCCAGCAGCTTTTCAAGCGGGAGGGCGGGAGAGACCCAGTACTTC. Full variable domain (outside the CDR3, taken from reference TRBV7-2 and TRBJ2-5): GAGVSQSPSNKVTEKGKDVELRCDPISGHTALYWYRQSLGQGLEFLIYFQGNSAPDKSGLPSDRFSAERTGGSVSTLTIQRTQQEDSAVYLCASSFSSGRAGETQYFGPGTRLLVL.

This rearrangement joins TRBV9 to TRBJ2-7, with TRBD2 matching 7 bases. The V gene's germline CDR1 is SGDLS and CDR2 YYNGEE. V was clipped by 3 bases and J by 0 bases; unmatched bases: 6. The length of the CDR3 is 15 residues. CDR3 nucleotides: TGTGCCAGCAGCGCTAGCGGTAGCAGCTCCTACGAGCAGTACTTC. Translation: CASSASGSSSYEQYF.

This clone was counted only a few times. This chain joins TRBV5-1 and TRBJ2-7, with TRBD2 matching over 8 bases. V gave up 4 bases and J gave up 4 bases; unmatched junction bases: 4. The CDR3 contains 13 residues. Germline V gives CDR1 SGHRS, CDR2 YFSETQ. CDR3 DNA sequence: TGCGCCAGCAGCGGCGGACTAGCTTACGAGCAGTACTTC. The encoded protein is CASSGGLAYEQYF.

The CDR3 DNA reads TGTGCCAGTAATACCGGGACGCTTGCAGATACGCAGTATTTT. It is translated as CASNTGTLADTQYF. V gene TRBV19 combines with J gene TRBJ2-3, with D perhaps given as TRBD1 or TRBD2 (5 bases each). Germline V gives CDR1 LNHDA, CDR2 SQIVND (reference sequence). This CDR3 spans 14 amino acids. V lost 7 bases, J lost 4 bases, and 15 bases lay in between.

The chain recombines TRBV9 with TRBJ2-4; D might be TRBD2 (6 bases). The V end lost 0 bases, the J end lost 8 bases, and 12 bases lay between the germline ends. Germline V gene lookup returns CDR1 SGDLS and CDR2 YYNGEE. This CDR3 contains 14 residues. The CDR3 is CASSVAGVTDIQYF. Here the CDR3 DNA reads TGTGCCAGCAGCGTAGCGGGAGTTACGGACATTCAGTACTTC.

This chain connects TRBV5-1 to TRBJ1-4, with TRBD1 identical over 7 bases. V shed 4 bases and J 4 bases; nucleotides not matched to a gene: 7. This CDR3 comprises 15 residues. In germline, CDR1 is SGHRS, CDR2 YFSETQ. The CDR3 spells CASSGQARGNEKLFF. In DNA form, the CDR3 reads TGCGCCAGCAGCGGACAGGCTCGCGGTAATGAAAAACTGTTTTTT. The variable domain in full, with the rest retrieved from reference TRBV5-1 and TRBJ1-4, is KAGVTQTPRYLIKTRGQQVTLSCSPISGHRSVSWYQQTPGQGLQFLFEYFSETQRNKGNFPGRFSGRQFSNSRSEMNVSTLELGDSALYLCASSGQARGNEKLFFGSGTQLSVL.

The chain is built from TRBV4-3 and TRBJ2-7; 10 bases are shared with TRBD1. Germline CDR1 LGHNA, CDR2 YSLEER. Germline trimming cut 5 bases from V and 8 bases from J; bases unmatched to any gene: 12. CDR3 length: 15 residues. The CDR3 protein is CASSEGTGDGVQQYF. For the CDR3, the DNA is TGCGCCAGCAGCGAAGGGACAGGGGATGGAGTCCAGCAGTACTTC.

This clone was observed a handful of times. The chain employs TRBV10-3 and TRBJ1-3; D is undetermined. V shed 4 bases and J shed 8 bases, with 9 bases lying between them. Germline V gives CDR1 ENHRY, CDR2 SYGVKD. The CDR3 totals 12 residues. CDR3 DNA sequence: TGTGCCATCAGTGTTGCGGAATACACCATATATTTT. Its protein is CAISVAEYTIYF.